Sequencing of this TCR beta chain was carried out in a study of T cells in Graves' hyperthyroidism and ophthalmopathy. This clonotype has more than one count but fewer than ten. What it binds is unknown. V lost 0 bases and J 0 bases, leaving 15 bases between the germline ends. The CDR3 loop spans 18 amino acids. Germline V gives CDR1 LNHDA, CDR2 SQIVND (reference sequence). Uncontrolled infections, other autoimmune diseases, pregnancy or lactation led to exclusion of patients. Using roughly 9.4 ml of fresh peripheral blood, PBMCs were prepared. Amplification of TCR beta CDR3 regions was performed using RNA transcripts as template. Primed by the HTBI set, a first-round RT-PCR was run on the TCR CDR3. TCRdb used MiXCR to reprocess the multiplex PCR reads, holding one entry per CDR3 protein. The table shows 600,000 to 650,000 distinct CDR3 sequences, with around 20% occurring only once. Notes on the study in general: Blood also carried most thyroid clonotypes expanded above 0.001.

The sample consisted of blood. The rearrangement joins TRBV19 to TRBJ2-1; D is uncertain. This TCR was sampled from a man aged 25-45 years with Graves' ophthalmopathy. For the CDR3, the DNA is TGTGCCAGTAGTATAGATCCCCCCTTCTCTAGCTCCTACAATGAGCAGTTCTTC. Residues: CASSIDPPFSSSYNEQFF.